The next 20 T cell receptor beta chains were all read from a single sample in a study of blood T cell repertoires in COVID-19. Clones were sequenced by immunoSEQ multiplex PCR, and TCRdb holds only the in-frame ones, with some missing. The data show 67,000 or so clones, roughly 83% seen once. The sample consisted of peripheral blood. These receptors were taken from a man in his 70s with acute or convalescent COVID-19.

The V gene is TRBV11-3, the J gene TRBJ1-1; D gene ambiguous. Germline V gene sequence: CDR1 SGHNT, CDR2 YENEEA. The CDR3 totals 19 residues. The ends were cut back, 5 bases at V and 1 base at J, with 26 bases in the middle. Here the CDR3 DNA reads TGTGCCAGCAGCCCCCCCCGGAGGTGGGAAGGAATGTCGAACACTGAAGCTTTCTTT. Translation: CASSPPRRWEGMSNTEAFF.

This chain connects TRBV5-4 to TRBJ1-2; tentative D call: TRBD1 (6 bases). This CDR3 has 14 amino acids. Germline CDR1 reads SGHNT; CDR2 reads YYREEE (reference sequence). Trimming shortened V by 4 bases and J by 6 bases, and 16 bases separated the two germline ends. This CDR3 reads CASSPSRQVDGYTF. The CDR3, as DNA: TGTGCCAGCAGCCCGAGTAGACAGGTCGATGGCTACACCTTC.

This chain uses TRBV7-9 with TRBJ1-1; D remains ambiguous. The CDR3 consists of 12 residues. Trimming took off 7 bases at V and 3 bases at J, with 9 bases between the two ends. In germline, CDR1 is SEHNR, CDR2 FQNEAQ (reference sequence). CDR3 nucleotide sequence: TGTGCCAGCACCCTCGACTACACTGAAGCTTTCTTT. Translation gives CASTLDYTEAFF.

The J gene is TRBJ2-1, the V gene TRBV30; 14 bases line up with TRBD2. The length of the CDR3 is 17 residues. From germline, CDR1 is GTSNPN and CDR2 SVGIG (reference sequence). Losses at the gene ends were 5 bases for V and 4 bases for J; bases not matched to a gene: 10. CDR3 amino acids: CAWFRTSGRWGYNEQFF. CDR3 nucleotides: TGTGCCTGGTTTAGGACTAGCGGGAGGTGGGGATACAATGAGCAGTTCTTC.

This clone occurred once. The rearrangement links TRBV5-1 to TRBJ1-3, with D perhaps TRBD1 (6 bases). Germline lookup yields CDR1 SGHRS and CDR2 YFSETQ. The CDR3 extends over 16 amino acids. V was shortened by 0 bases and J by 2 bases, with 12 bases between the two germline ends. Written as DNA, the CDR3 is TGCGCCAGCAGCTTGGTCGCAGGGGTGACTGGAAACACCATATATTTT. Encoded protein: CASSLVAGVTGNTIYF.

CDR3 residues: CATRLAGEYNEQFF. The CDR3 DNA follows: TGTGCCACTCGACTAGCGGGAGAGTACAATGAGCAGTTCTTC. The chain recombines TRBV10-3 with TRBJ2-1, with 12 bases identical to TRBD2. The CDR3 length is 14 residues. Germline V lookup: CDR1 ENHRY, CDR2 SYGVKD. The J segment lost 4 bases and the V segment lost 10 bases, leaving 5 bases of the junction unmatched.

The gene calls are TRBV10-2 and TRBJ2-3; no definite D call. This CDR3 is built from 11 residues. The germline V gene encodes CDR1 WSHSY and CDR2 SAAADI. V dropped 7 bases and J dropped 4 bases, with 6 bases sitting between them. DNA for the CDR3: TGCGCCAGCATCGCAGCAGATACGCAGTATTTT. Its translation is CASIAADTQYF.

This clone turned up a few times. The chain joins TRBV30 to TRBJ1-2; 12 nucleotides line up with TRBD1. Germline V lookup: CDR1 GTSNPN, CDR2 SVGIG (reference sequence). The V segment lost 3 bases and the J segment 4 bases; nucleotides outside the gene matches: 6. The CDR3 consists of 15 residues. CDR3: CAWSRQGQGAYGYTF. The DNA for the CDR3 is TGTGCCTGGAGCCGCCAGGGACAGGGGGCCTATGGCTACACCTTC.

For the CDR3, the DNA is TGTGCCAGCAGTTACTCGGCGGGACAGCTCACAGATACGCAGTATTTT. Its protein is CASSYSAGQLTDTQYF. The rearrangement joins TRBV6-5 to TRBJ2-3; the D gene is possibly TRBD1 (7 bases). The CDR3 is 16 residues long. The V gene's germline CDR1 is MNHEY and CDR2 SVGAGI. V dropped 0 bases and J dropped 2 bases, with 12 bases sitting between them.

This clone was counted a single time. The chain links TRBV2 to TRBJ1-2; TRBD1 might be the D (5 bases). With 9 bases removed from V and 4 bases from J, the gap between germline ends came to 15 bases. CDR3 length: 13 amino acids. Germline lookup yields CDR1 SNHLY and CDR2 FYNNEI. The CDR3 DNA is TGTGCCAGGAGGATGACAGTTGGCTATGGCTACACCTTC. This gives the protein CARRMTVGYGYTF.

The CDR3 DNA sequence: TGTGCCAGCAGCGGCCGGGACAGGGGAGACTATGGCTACACCTTC. Translated: CASSGRDRGDYGYTF. The chain joins TRBV9 to TRBJ1-2, with 10 positions matching TRBD1. This CDR3 has 15 amino acids. V trimming: 3 bases; J trimming: 3 bases; junction bases outside the gene matches: 5. Germline V lookup: CDR1 SGDLS, CDR2 YYNGEE.

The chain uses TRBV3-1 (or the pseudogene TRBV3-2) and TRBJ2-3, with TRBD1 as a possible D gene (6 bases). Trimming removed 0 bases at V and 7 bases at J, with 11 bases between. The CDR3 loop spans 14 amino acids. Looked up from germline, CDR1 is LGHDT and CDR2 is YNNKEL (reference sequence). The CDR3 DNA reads TGTGCCAGCAGCCAAGACAGGGGTGCAAATACGCAGTATTTT. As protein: CASSQDRGANTQYF.

The CDR3 reads CASSLWSRGDAFF. The CDR3 DNA reads as TGTGCCAGCAGTTTATGGTCCCGGGGGGACGCTTTCTTT. V usage is TRBV27 and J usage is TRBJ1-1, with a possible D match to TRBD1 (5 bases). Looked up from germline, CDR1 is MNHEY and CDR2 is SMNVEV (reference sequence). The CDR3 has 13 residues. With 1 base removed from V and 11 bases from J, the gap between germline ends came to 14 bases.

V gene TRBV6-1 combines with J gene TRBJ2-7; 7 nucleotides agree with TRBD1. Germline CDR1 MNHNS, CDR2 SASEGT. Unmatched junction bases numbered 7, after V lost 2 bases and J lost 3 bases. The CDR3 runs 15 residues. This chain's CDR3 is CASSEQGGTHYEQYF. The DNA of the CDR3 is TGTGCCAGCAGTGAACAAGGGGGCACTCACTACGAGCAGTACTTC.

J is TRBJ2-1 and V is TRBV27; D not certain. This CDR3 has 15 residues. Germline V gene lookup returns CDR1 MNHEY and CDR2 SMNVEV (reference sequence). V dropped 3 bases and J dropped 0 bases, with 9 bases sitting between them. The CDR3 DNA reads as TGTGCCAGCAGTTTTAGTCGGAGCTCCTACAATGAGCAGTTCTTC. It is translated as CASSFSRSSYNEQFF.

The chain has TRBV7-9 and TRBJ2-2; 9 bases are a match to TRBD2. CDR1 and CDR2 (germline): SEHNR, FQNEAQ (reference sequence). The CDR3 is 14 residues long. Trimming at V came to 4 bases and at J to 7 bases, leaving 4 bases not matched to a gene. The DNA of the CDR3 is TGTGCCAGCAGCTGGGGACTAGCTGGCGGGGAGCTGTTTTTT. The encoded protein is CASSWGLAGGELFF.

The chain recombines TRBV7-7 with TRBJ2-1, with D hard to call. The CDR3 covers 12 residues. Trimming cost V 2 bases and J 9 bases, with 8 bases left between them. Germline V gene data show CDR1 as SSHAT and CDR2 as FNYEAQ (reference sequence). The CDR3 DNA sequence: TGTGCCAGCAGCTTATTCGGTGGTGAGCAGTTCTTC. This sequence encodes CASSLFGGEQFF.

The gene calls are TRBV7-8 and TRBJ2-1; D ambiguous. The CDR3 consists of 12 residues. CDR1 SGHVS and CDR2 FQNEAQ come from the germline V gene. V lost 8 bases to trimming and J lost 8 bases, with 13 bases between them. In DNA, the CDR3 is TGTGCCAGCCGCCGGGTAGTCGATGAGCAGTTCTTC. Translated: CASRRVVDEQFF.

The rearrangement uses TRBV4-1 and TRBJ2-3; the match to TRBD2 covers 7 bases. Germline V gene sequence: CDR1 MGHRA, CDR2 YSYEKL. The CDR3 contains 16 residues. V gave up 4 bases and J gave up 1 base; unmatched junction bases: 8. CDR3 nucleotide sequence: TGCGCCAGCAGCCCTTTGGGGGGGACCCGCACAGATACGCAGTATTTT. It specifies CASSPLGGTRTDTQYF.

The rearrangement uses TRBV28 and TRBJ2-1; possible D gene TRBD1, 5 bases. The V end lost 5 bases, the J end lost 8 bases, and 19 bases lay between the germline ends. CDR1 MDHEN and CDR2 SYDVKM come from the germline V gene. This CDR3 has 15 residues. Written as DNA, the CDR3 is TGTGCCAGCAGTCACCTTCAGGGCTCTGGAGATGAGCAGTTCTTC. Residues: CASSHLQGSGDEQFF. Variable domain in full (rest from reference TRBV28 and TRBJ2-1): DVKVTQSSRYLVKRTGEKVFLECVQDMDHENMFWYRQDPGLGLRLIYFSYDVKMKEKGDIPEGYSVSREKKERFSLILESASTNQTSMYLCASSHLQGSGDEQFFGPGTRLTVL.